This is a list of T cell receptor beta chains from one sample in a study of T cells after posttransplantation cyclophosphamide. Repertoires were generated with immunoSEQ multiplex PCR, while TCRdb's copy carries only in-frame clones and drops some. The data hold about 19,000 clones, with approximately 98% observed a single time. The sample comprised naive CD4+ T cells sorted from PBMCs. These TCRs come from a man aged 40-55 years in good health, CMV-negative, and a related stem cell transplant donor. Both conserved end residues are part of each CDR3. Rows may omit the clone size; those that give it use once, few, many or a size class.

V: TRBV11-3; size: .; J: TRBJ2-1; CDR3: CASSSSSGYNEQFF
V: TRBV7-9; size: .; J: TRBJ1-1; CDR3: CASSLRSQLNTEAFF
V: TRBV7-9; size: .; J: TRBJ2-5; CDR3: CASSLWSGQKETQYF
V: TRBV5-5; size: .; J: TRBJ2-7; CDR3: CASSFDRREGYEQYF
V: TRBV28; size: .; J: TRBJ1-4; CDR3: CASSPTVGTNEKLFF
V: TRBV28; size: .; J: TRBJ1-1; CDR3: CASSLLVGTGVGFF
V: TRBV9; size: once; J: TRBJ2-3; CDR3: CARDRGRVKTDTQYF
V: TRBV5-4; size: .; J: TRBJ2-3; CDR3: CASTGVTDTQYF
V: TRBV19; size: .; J: TRBJ2-5; CDR3: CASTSTGEAPSGTQYF
V: TRBV6-5; size: .; J: TRBJ2-7; CDR3: CASSYSWGRSSYEQYF
V: TRBV19; size: .; J: TRBJ2-1; CDR3: CASSRADYPRVVEQFF
V: TRBV28; size: .; J: TRBJ2-7; CDR3: CASSSDTGSRYF
V: TRBV9; size: .; J: TRBJ2-1; CDR3: CASSVAGGLGDEQFF
V: TRBV19; size: .; J: TRBJ1-1; CDR3: CASRLHRSANTEAFF
V: TRBV5-5; size: once; J: TRBJ2-5; CDR3: CASSQTGEETQYF
V: TRBV4-3; size: .; J: TRBJ2-6; CDR3: CASSQEAGQGANVLTF
V: TRBV7-2; size: .; J: TRBJ2-7; CDR3: CASSLAETSFYEQYF
V: TRBV30; size: .; J: TRBJ2-1; CDR3: CAWSTQRANEQFF
V: TRBV5-4; size: .; J: TRBJ2-1; CDR3: CASSFPSGGDYNEQFF
V: TRBV19; size: .; J: TRBJ2-7; CDR3: CASATGTAYEQYF
V: TRBV6-1; size: .; J: TRBJ2-1; CDR3: CASAKDRGLYEQFF
V: TRBV7-2; size: .; J: TRBJ2-3; CDR3: CASSGTPGGTDTQYF
V: TRBV19; size: .; J: TRBJ1-1; CDR3: CASSISRATEGWNTEAFF
V: TRBV2; size: .; J: TRBJ2-7; CDR3: CASRTDRELDEQYF
V: TRBV18; size: .; J: TRBJ2-7; CDR3: CASSRGQGPSYEQYF
V: TRBV28; size: .; J: TRBJ2-1; CDR3: CASTTDYGSLIYEQFF
V: TRBV7-9; size: .; J: TRBJ2-1; CDR3: CASSLLAEHNEQFF
V: TRBV7-2; size: .; J: .; CDR3: CASTYVSYEQYF
V: TRBV5-1; size: once; J: TRBJ1-5; CDR3: CASSLVPGDQPQHF
V: TRBV4-1; size: .; J: TRBJ1-2; CDR3: CASSYPGQNYGYTF
V: TRBV29-1; size: .; J: TRBJ2-5; CDR3: CSVSKRSPQETQYF
V: TRBV19; size: .; J: TRBJ1-1; CDR3: CASSPPAGTEAFF
V: TRBV5-4; size: .; J: TRBJ2-7; CDR3: CASRSAGTGDYEQYF
V: TRBV5-6; size: .; J: TRBJ2-1; CDR3: CASSSLSGSGYNEQFF
V: TRBV20-1; size: .; J: TRBJ2-7; CDR3: CSARDNEQYF
V: TRBV11-3; size: .; J: TRBJ2-1; CDR3: CASSLGLAGFNEQFF
V: TRBV10-2; size: .; J: TRBJ2-3; CDR3: CASSEIAGGPTDTQYF
V: TRBV2; size: .; J: TRBJ1-3; CDR3: CASSVEQLSGNTIYF
V: TRBV28; size: .; J: TRBJ2-7; CDR3: CASSWAGGPYEQYF
V: TRBV7-3; size: once; J: TRBJ1-1; CDR3: CASSLNRGSTEAFF
V: TRBV4-3; size: .; J: TRBJ1-2; CDR3: CASSQQLQGTYGYTF
V: TRBV4-2; size: few; J: TRBJ1-2; CDR3: CASSQDWTLYGYTF
V: TRBV7-8; size: .; J: TRBJ2-7; CDR3: CASSLAGTSGDLGYF
V: TRBV25-1; size: .; J: TRBJ2-5; CDR3: CASSDTNEETQYF
V: TRBV7-6; size: .; J: TRBJ2-1; CDR3: CASSFRDFSRDEQFF
V: TRBV7-2; size: .; J: TRBJ2-3; CDR3: CASSSSGVGDTQYF
V: TRBV13; size: .; J: TRBJ1-2; CDR3: CASSLTGVGSTF
V: TRBV7-2; size: .; J: TRBJ2-1; CDR3: CASSSSLAGHNEQFF
V: TRBV5-1; size: .; J: TRBJ2-2; CDR3: CASSLTTGAGGELFF
V: TRBV18; size: .; J: TRBJ2-1; CDR3: CASSDGAYNEQFF
V: TRBV27; size: .; J: TRBJ2-1; CDR3: CASSLLALGLAGVESYNEQFF
V: TRBV7-2; size: .; J: TRBJ2-2; CDR3: CASSYGLAGGPGELFF
V: TRBV28; size: .; J: TRBJ2-7; CDR3: CASSFAGTPTYEQYF
V: TRBV9; size: .; J: TRBJ2-7; CDR3: CASSPQGAEPYEQYF
V: TRBV5-6; size: .; J: TRBJ2-2; CDR3: CASRNWDRADTGELFF